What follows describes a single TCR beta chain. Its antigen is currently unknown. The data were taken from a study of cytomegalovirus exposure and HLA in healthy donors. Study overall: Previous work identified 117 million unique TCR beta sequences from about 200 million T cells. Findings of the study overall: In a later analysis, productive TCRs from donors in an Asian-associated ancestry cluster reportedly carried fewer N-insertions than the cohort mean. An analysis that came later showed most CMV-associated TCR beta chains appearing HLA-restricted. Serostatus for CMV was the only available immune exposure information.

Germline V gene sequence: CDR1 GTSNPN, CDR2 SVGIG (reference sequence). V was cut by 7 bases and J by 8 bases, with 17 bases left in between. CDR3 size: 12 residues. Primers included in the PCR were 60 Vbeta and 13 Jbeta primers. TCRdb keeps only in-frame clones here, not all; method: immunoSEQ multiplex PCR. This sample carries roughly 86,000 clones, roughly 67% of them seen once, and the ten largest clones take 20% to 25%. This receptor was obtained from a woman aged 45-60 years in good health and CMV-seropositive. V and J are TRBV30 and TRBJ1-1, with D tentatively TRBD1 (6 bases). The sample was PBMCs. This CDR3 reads CASKHGGQEAFF. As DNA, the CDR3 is TGTGCCTCAAAACACGGGGGGCAGGAAGCTTTCTTT.